This T cell receptor beta chain was documented in a study of CD8 T cells in Susac syndrome. This clonotype was recorded only once. The antigen remains unidentified. Trimming took off 3 bases at V and 2 bases at J, with 7 bases between the two ends. The CDR3 is 15 residues long. Germline CDR1 and CDR2: KGHDR and SFDVKD. Whole-study findings and limits: The TCR sequencing and HLA analysis in the study involved a relatively small number of individuals, as the study acknowledged.

Roughly 0.45 to 1 ug RNA was reverse transcribed with random hexamers. From the immunoSEQ multiplex PCR reads, TCRdb called clonotypes with MiXCR, one entry per CDR3 protein. The sample includes around 130,000 distinct CDR3 sequences, more than 90% of them seen just once. The sequence came from a human donor in good health. The rearrangement uses TRBV24-1 and TRBJ2-6; D remains ambiguous. The sample consisted of CD4+ T cells from PBMCs. CDR3: CATSDPGAGANVLTF. As DNA, the CDR3 is TGTGCCACCAGTGATCCCGGAGCTGGGGCCAACGTCCTGACTTTC.